The 24 T cell receptor beta chains below were found in one sample sequenced in a study of T cells after somatic rescue of genetic block. TCRdb's copy holds only in-frame clones and misses some; the assay was immunoSEQ multiplex PCR. In the table there are tens of thousands of clones, 92% of which are singletons. Sequencing was carried out using peripheral blood mononuclear cells (PBMCs). The receptors come from a man aged 40-55 years.

This chain uses TRBV11-2 with TRBJ2-1, with D hard to call. CDR1 and CDR2 (germline): SGHAT, FQNNGV. Trimming removed 6 bases at V and 8 bases at J, with 11 bases between. This CDR3 contains 12 residues. CDR3 sequence: CASSQRIDEQFF. CDR3 in DNA: TGTGCCAGCAGTCAGCGAATCGATGAGCAGTTCTTC.

V gene TRBV10-3 combines with J gene TRBJ2-1; 7 nucleotides line up with TRBD2. The germline V gene encodes CDR1 ENHRY and CDR2 SYGVKD. The CDR3 runs to 15 residues. V trimming: 3 bases; J trimming: 10 bases; junction bases outside the gene matches: 12. Here the CDR3 reads CAISERTSEVSEQFF. The CDR3 bases are TGTGCCATCAGTGAAAGAACTAGCGAGGTTAGCGAGCAGTTCTTC.

The rearrangement joins TRBV21-1 to TRBJ2-1; the table's D gene call, TRBD1, was not cross checked with the DNA. TRBV21-1 has pseudogene status. There are 16 residues in the CDR3. CDR3 bases: TGTGCCAGCAGCACGAGCTGGCAGGGGCTTAGAGGTGAGCAGTTCTTC. It is translated as CASSTSWQGLRGEQFF.

The chain employs TRBV4-1 and TRBJ2-1, with 15 nucleotides matching TRBD2. V trimming: 8 bases; J trimming: 4 bases; junction bases outside the gene matches: 12. The CDR3 runs 18 residues. Looked up from germline, CDR1 is MGHRA and CDR2 is YSYEKL. The DNA for the CDR3 is TGCGCCAGCGGGCTCGGACTAGCGGGAGGGCCGGGTTACAATGAGCAGTTCTTC. As protein: CASGLGLAGGPGYNEQFF.

This clone came up once. The V and J genes are TRBV5-4 and TRBJ2-3, with D perhaps TRBD2 (5 bases). Germline assignment: CDR1 SGHNT and CDR2 YYREEE (reference sequence). Trimming pared 2 bases from V and 5 bases from J, leaving 18 bases between. CDR3 length equals 16 residues. In DNA, the CDR3 is TGTGCCAGCAGCTTTCTCGCGGCGCAACGGGGAGATACGCAGTATTTT. Translation: CASSFLAAQRGDTQYF.

V is TRBV7-3 and J is TRBJ2-3; D gene ambiguous. CDR3 length: 14 residues. Trimming took 2 bases from V and 5 from J, leaving 11 bases between them. Germline assignment: CDR1 SGHTA and CDR2 FQGTGA. The CDR3 reads CASSLSGVGDTQYF. In DNA, the CDR3 is TGTGCCAGCAGCTTATCAGGCGTTGGAGATACGCAGTATTTT. Using reference TRBV7-3 and TRBJ2-3 for the parts outside the CDR3, the full variable domain is GAGVSQTPSNKVTEKGKYVELRCDPISGHTALYWYRQSLGQGPEFLIYFQGTGAADDSGLPNDRFFAVRPEGSVSTLKIQRTERGDSAVYLCASSLSGVGDTQYFGPGTRLTVL.

The chain has TRBV7-9 and TRBJ2-4, with TRBD1 as a possible D gene (6 bases). V was trimmed by 5 bases and J by 2 bases, leaving 13 bases between them. The CDR3 length is 15 residues. CDR1 is SEHNR and CDR2 is FQNEAQ in the germline V gene (reference sequence). The CDR3 nucleotides read TGTGCCAGCAGCCTTTTCACAGGGTCCAAAAACATTCAGTACTTC. Amino acid sequence: CASSLFTGSKNIQYF.

V usage is TRBV7-9 and J usage is TRBJ2-7; TRBD1 matches 9 bases. Germline loops: CDR1 SEHNR, CDR2 FQNEAQ (reference sequence). The ends lost 4 bases at V and 7 bases at J; junction bases unmatched: 5. CDR3 length: 13 residues. Written as DNA, the CDR3 is TGTGCCAGCAGCTCACAGGGGGCGAGGGAGCAGTACTTC. Its translation: CASSSQGAREQYF. Drawing the rest from reference TRBV7-9 and TRBJ2-7, the complete variable domain is DTGVSQNPRHKITKRGQNVTFRCDPISEHNRLYWYRQTLGQGPEFLTYFQNEAQLEKSRLLSDRFSAERPKGSFSTLEIQRTEQGDSAMYLCASSSQGAREQYFGPGTRLTVT.

This rearrangement joins TRBV4-3 to TRBJ2-1; 12 bases agree with TRBD2. Germline V CDR1 and CDR2: LGHNA, YSLEER. The CDR3 has 15 residues. Trimming cost V 3 bases and J 3 bases; bases outside gene matches: 0. The CDR3 loop is CASSQTSGSYNEQFF. The CDR3 nucleotides read TGCGCCAGCAGCCAGACTAGCGGGAGCTACAATGAGCAGTTCTTC.

Written as DNA, the CDR3 is TGTGCCAGCAGCAAAGCCCCACAAGAGCAGTTCTTC. It translates to CASSKAPQEQFF. V is TRBV7-9 and J is TRBJ2-1; D remains unclear. V was clipped by 5 bases and J by 10 bases, with 12 bases between them. CDR1 SEHNR and CDR2 FQNEAQ come from the germline V gene (reference sequence). The CDR3 has 12 amino acids.

CDR3 amino acids: CAIRPGLAESDTQYF. The CDR3 DNA sequence: TGTGCCATCAGGCCGGGACTAGCGGAGTCAGATACGCAGTATTTT. The chain carries TRBV10-3 and TRBJ2-3; 11 bases agree with TRBD2. Germline V gene data show CDR1 as ENHRY and CDR2 as SYGVKD. J gave up 4 bases and V 6 bases, and 6 bases lay outside the gene matches. The CDR3 is 15 residues long.

The chain is built from TRBV7-6 and TRBJ2-2; D unclear. Germline V gene data show CDR1 as SGHVS and CDR2 as FNYEAQ. V gave up 0 bases and J gave up 4 bases, with 15 bases separating them. The CDR3 consists of 17 residues. The CDR3 sequence: CASSLAWSGRITGELFF. DNA for the CDR3: TGTGCCAGCAGCTTAGCGTGGTCGGGTCGGATCACCGGGGAGCTGTTTTTT.

The chain combines TRBV11-3 with TRBJ2-1; 9 positions agree with TRBD2. Germline lookup yields CDR1 SGHNT and CDR2 YENEEA. After removal of 1 base from V and 3 bases from J, the junction contained 10 bases not matched to a gene. The CDR3 is made up of 18 amino acids. The CDR3 DNA follows: TGTGCCAGCAGCTTAGGGGTGGCGGGAGGGCCGCTCTACAATGAGCAGTTCTTC. This codes for CASSLGVAGGPLYNEQFF.

The gene calls are TRBV28 and TRBJ1-5; D is ambiguous. V was cut by 6 bases and J by 13 bases, with 16 bases left in between. The CDR3 is 12 amino acids. The germline V gene encodes CDR1 MDHEN and CDR2 SYDVKM. CDR3 coding DNA: TGTGCCAGCAGCCCCCCCGAGGGCCATCAGCATTTT. It yields the protein CASSPPEGHQHF.

The chain recombines TRBV10-3 with TRBJ2-5; no definite D call. The CDR3 consists of 12 residues. Per germline, CDR1 ENHRY and CDR2 SYGVKD. V was trimmed by 4 bases and J by 5 bases, leaving 8 bases between them. The CDR3 region has the DNA TGTGCCATCAGTGTGTCCCTGGAGACCCAGTACTTC. Its translation is CAISVSLETQYF.

The gene calls are TRBV10-2 and TRBJ2-7; D remains unclear. This CDR3 has 16 amino acids. The germline V gene has CDR1 WSHSY and CDR2 SAAADI. V was trimmed by 6 bases and J by 4 bases, leaving 22 bases between them. CDR3 amino acids: CASRRSGAQKLYEQYF. The CDR3 DNA follows: TGCGCCAGCAGGCGGTCGGGTGCCCAGAAGCTTTACGAGCAGTACTTC.

This clone was observed a handful of times. The chain combines TRBV9 with TRBJ1-1; TRBD1 might be the D (6 bases). V gave up 0 bases and J gave up 1 base, with 10 bases separating them. The germline V gene has CDR1 SGDLS and CDR2 YYNGEE. This CDR3 spans 15 amino acids. CDR3 sequence (DNA): TGTGCCAGCAGCGTAGCGGAGGGGGAGAACACTGAAGCTTTCTTT. Its translation is CASSVAEGENTEAFF.

The chain combines TRBV7-8 with TRBJ1-2; TRBD1 matches 9 bases. Germline lookup yields CDR1 SGHVS and CDR2 FQNEAQ. With V trimmed by 2 bases and J by 6 bases, 7 bases remained unmatched. The CDR3 totals 15 residues. CDR3 amino acids: CASSLLRQGGDGYTF. The CDR3 coding sequence is TGTGCCAGCAGCTTACTTAGACAGGGGGGTGATGGCTACACCTTC.

V and J are TRBV27 and TRBJ1-5; tentative D call: TRBD1 (5 bases). Trimming left V 0 bases short and J 5 bases short, with 11 bases between. Germline V gene sequence: CDR1 MNHEY, CDR2 SMNVEV (reference sequence). The length of the CDR3 is 15 residues. CDR3 region: CASSLSVGPDQPQHF. The CDR3 DNA is TGTGCCAGCAGTTTATCGGTGGGGCCTGATCAGCCCCAGCATTTT.

The chain combines TRBV2 with TRBJ2-3, with TRBD2 identical over 11 bases. CDR3 size: 15 residues. From germline, CDR1 is SNHLY and CDR2 FYNNEI. Trimming at V came to 2 bases and at J to 4 bases, leaving 2 bases not matched to a gene. This CDR3 is CASSELTSGADTQYF. As DNA, the CDR3 is TGTGCCAGCAGTGAACTGACTAGCGGGGCAGATACGCAGTATTTT.

The V and J genes are TRBV11-2 and TRBJ1-6; D remains unclear. CDR3 length: 16 amino acids. V was shortened by 4 bases and J by 0 bases, with 10 bases between the two germline ends. Germline CDR1 is SGHAT and CDR2 is FQNNGV. The CDR3 loop reads CASSWTTSSYNSPLHF. In nucleotides, the CDR3 is TGTGCCAGCAGCTGGACTACGAGCTCCTATAATTCACCCCTCCACTTT.

V gene TRBV12-5 combines with J gene TRBJ2-1; D gene uncertain. With 4 bases removed from V and 6 bases from J, the gap between germline ends came to 10 bases. This CDR3 contains 13 residues. Germline CDR1 LGHNT, CDR2 FRNRAP. The CDR3 nucleotides read TGTGCTAGTGGTTCCCCAGTGACCAATGAGCAGTTCTTC. Residues: CASGSPVTNEQFF. Combining the CDR3 with reference TRBV12-5 and TRBJ2-1 gives the whole variable domain DARVTQTPRHKVTEMGQEVTMRCQPILGHNTVFWYRQTMMQGLELLAYFRNRAPLDDSGMPKDRFSAEMPDATLATLKIQPSEPRDSAVYFCASGSPVTNEQFFGPGTRLTVL.

The chain employs TRBV10-3 and TRBJ1-5, with D possibly TRBD1 on 5 matching bases. The V and J ends lost 6 bases and 5 bases respectively, with 11 bases between them. Germline V lookup: CDR1 ENHRY, CDR2 SYGVKD. The CDR3 covers 13 residues. The CDR3 sequence: CAIRRGGDQPQHF. The CDR3 bases are TGTGCCATCAGGAGGGGTGGGGATCAGCCCCAGCATTTT.

The V call is TRBV7-2, the J call TRBJ1-1, with TRBD1 identical over 8 bases. Germline lookup yields CDR1 SGHTA and CDR2 FQGNSA. The CDR3 is 17 residues long. The V segment lost 2 bases and the J segment 1 base; nucleotides outside the gene matches: 9. Written as DNA, the CDR3 is TGTGCCAGCAGCTTAAGTAGTTACAGGGGGAGGAACACTGAAGCTTTCTTT. It yields the protein CASSLSSYRGRNTEAFF.